This TCR beta chain was identified in a study of patients with pleural tuberculosis. TCRdb re-derived calls from the reads in MiXCR, one entry per CDR3 protein. Of tens of thousands of distinct CDR3 sequences listed, 18% are singletons. This clonotype was sampled from a human donor with pleural tuberculosis. The material sequenced was peripheral blood.

The CDR3 sequence is CASSIRERTYEQFF. CDR3 sequence (DNA): TGTGCCAGTAGTATTCGGGAGCGTACCTATGAGCAGTTCTTC. This chain joins TRBV19 and TRBJ2-1; perhaps TRBD2 as D (6 bases). The CDR3 length is 14 residues. Trimming pared 3 bases from V and 8 bases from J, leaving 14 bases between. CDR1 is LNHDA and CDR2 is SQIVND in the germline V gene (reference sequence).